These 21 T cell receptor beta chains were sequenced from one sample in a study of blood T cell repertoires in COVID-19. Assay: immunoSEQ multiplex PCR; the TCRdb copy retains only in-frame clones and omits some. The sample holds 90,000 to 110,000 clones, nearly 85% seen once. The sample consisted of peripheral blood. Receptors originate from a woman between 45 and 65 years old with acute or convalescent COVID-19.

The genes are TRBV2 and TRBJ1-4, with a tentative D call TRBD1 (5 bases). The germline CDR1 and CDR2 sequences are SNHLY and FYNNEI. The CDR3 runs to 13 residues. Trimming took 7 bases from V and 3 from J, leaving 9 bases between them. The CDR3 DNA sequence: TGTGCCAGCAAGACAGACGCTAATGAAAAACTGTTTTTT. It codes for CASKTDANEKLFF.

V and J are TRBV19 and TRBJ1-2; TRBD1 is a possible D gene (6 bases). The germline V gene has CDR1 LNHDA and CDR2 SQIVND (reference sequence). V lost 5 bases and J lost 7, with 20 bases in between. The CDR3 spans 15 residues. CDR3: CASSEYRGAVGGYTF. The CDR3 region has the DNA TGTGCCAGTAGTGAGTACCGGGGGGCTGTTGGTGGCTACACCTTC.

The chain is built from TRBV18 and TRBJ1-2; TRBD1 matches at 7 bases. The CDR3 totals 13 residues. Trimming cost V 2 bases and J 4 bases; bases outside gene matches: 1. Germline CDR1 is KGHSH and CDR2 is LQKENI. CDR3 nucleotides: TGTGCCAGCTCACCAGACAGGGTCTATGGCTACACCTTC. Translation: CASSPDRVYGYTF.

The chain employs TRBV6-5 and TRBJ2-7; 10 bases map to TRBD1. CDR3 length equals 14 residues. The V and J ends lost 0 bases and 4 bases, in that order; junction bases with no gene match: 0. CDR1 and CDR2 from the germline V gene are MNHEY and SVGAGI. The CDR3 bases are TGTGCCAGCAGTTACTCGGACAGGGGGTACGAGCAGTACTTC. As protein: CASSYSDRGYEQYF.

V is TRBV30 and J is TRBJ1-2, with 9 bases aligning to TRBD1. The CDR3 covers 15 residues. CDR1 and CDR2 from the germline V gene are GTSNPN and SVGIG (reference sequence). Trimming at V came to 3 bases and at J to 7 bases, leaving 12 bases not matched to a gene. The CDR3 loop is CAWRKPGQGFPGYTF. The DNA of the CDR3 is TGTGCCTGGAGAAAGCCGGGACAGGGTTTCCCTGGCTACACCTTC.

This clone was seen once. The chain links TRBV10-1 to TRBJ2-2; no firm D call. This CDR3 comprises 12 residues. V was cut by 5 bases and J by 2 bases, with 3 bases left in between. Germline V gene data show CDR1 as WNHNN and CDR2 as SYGVQD (reference sequence). In DNA, the CDR3 is TGCGCCAGCAGTCGTAACACCGGGGAGCTGTTTTTT. This translates into CASSRNTGELFF.

The CDR3 DNA is TGTGCCAGCAGCAAAGGTGCTAGCGGGACACAAGAGACCCAGTACTTC. Residues: CASSKGASGTQETQYF. The chain couples TRBV21-1 to TRBJ2-5; TRBD2 is taken as the D call from the table, unchecked against the DNA. TRBV21-1 is shown as a pseudogene. The CDR3 has 16 residues.

The chain has TRBV6-1 and TRBJ2-7; tentative D call: TRBD1 (5 bases). Trimming removed 3 bases at V and 0 bases at J, with 12 bases between. Germline V gene lookup returns CDR1 MNHNS and CDR2 SASEGT. The CDR3 contains 15 residues. DNA of the CDR3: TGTGCCAGCAGTGACCAAGGACAAGGCTCCTACGAGCAGTACTTC. Translating it yields CASSDQGQGSYEQYF.

The chain employs TRBV6-5 and TRBJ2-1; a weak D match, TRBD2 (6 bases). The CDR3 extends over 13 amino acids. Per the germline V gene, CDR1 is MNHEY and CDR2 is SVGAGI. The V end was cut by 8 bases, the J end by 4 bases, with 12 bases between. The CDR3 reads CASGGRVYNEQFF. DNA of the CDR3: TGTGCCAGCGGAGGGAGAGTATACAATGAGCAGTTCTTC.

The rearrangement links TRBV11-2 to TRBJ1-1, with D tentatively TRBD1 (5 bases). Germline-derived CDR1 and CDR2 are SGHAT and FQNNGV. V dropped 4 bases and J dropped 11 bases, with 8 bases sitting between them. This CDR3 has 10 residues. The CDR3 DNA sequence: TGTGCCAGCAGCTCCCGGGGGGCTTTCTTT. It specifies CASSSRGAFF. Supplemented by reference TRBV11-2 and TRBJ1-1, the full variable domain reads EAGVAQSPRYKIIEKRQSVAFWCNPISGHATLYWYQQILGQGPKLLIQFQNNGVVDDSQLPKDRFSAERLKGVDSTLKIQPAKLEDSAVYLCASSSRGAFFGQGTRLTVV.

The chain combines TRBV7-3 with TRBJ2-1; the D gene is possibly TRBD1 (6 bases). Trimming took off 5 bases at V and 2 bases at J, with 10 bases between the two ends. The germline V gene encodes CDR1 SGHTA and CDR2 FQGTGA. The CDR3 has 14 amino acids. CDR3 nucleotides: TGTGCCAGCAGCCCCGGGACAACCTACAATGAGCAGTTCTTC. As protein: CASSPGTTYNEQFF. Together with reference TRBV7-3 and TRBJ2-1, the CDR3 gives the full variable domain: GAGVSQTPSNKVTEKGKYVELRCDPISGHTALYWYRQSLGQGPEFLIYFQGTGAADDSGLPNDRFFAVRPEGSVSTLKIQRTERGDSAVYLCASSPGTTYNEQFFGPGTRLTVL.

The rearrangement uses TRBV19 and TRBJ1-2, with 7 bases identical to TRBD1. With V trimmed by 2 bases and J by 14 bases, 17 bases remained unmatched. Germline V gives CDR1 LNHDA, CDR2 SQIVND (reference sequence). The CDR3 extends over 15 amino acids. The CDR3 bases are TGTGCCAGTAGTATAACCCACCGGGACAGCCCCCGTGATACCTTC. Translated: CASSITHRDSPRDTF.

The table lists this clone with many counts. This chain links TRBV5-1 with TRBJ1-4, with TRBD1 matching over 12 bases. There are 16 residues in the CDR3. Trimming removed 1 base from V and 5 bases from J; junction bases left unmatched: 3. Germline loops: CDR1 SGHRS, CDR2 YFSETQ. The CDR3 nucleotides read TGCGCCAGCAGCTTGTTTGGGACAGGGGGCAATGAAAAACTGTTTTTT. Amino acid sequence: CASSLFGTGGNEKLFF.

In DNA, the CDR3 is TGTGCCAGCAGCGAGACGGGGTGGTGGGCCGGGGAGCTGTTTTTT. Translating it yields CASSETGWWAGELFF. The chain joins TRBV9 to TRBJ2-2; a possible D gene is TRBD2 (5 bases). V was pared by 3 bases and J by 6 bases, with 15 bases between. Germline V lookup: CDR1 SGDLS, CDR2 YYNGEE. The CDR3 sequence is 15 residues long.

CDR3 sequence (DNA): TGTGCCGGCTCCAGGGACCCAGGGGGCTATGGCTACACCTTC. Residues: CAGSRDPGGYGYTF. The genes are TRBV2 and TRBJ1-2; 7 nucleotides align to TRBD1. Germline V gene lookup returns CDR1 SNHLY and CDR2 FYNNEI. Trimming at V came to 11 bases and at J to 4 bases, leaving 13 bases not matched to a gene. CDR3 length: 14 residues.

This rearrangement joins TRBV11-2 to TRBJ1-1; D perhaps matches TRBD1 (6 bases). From germline, CDR1 is SGHAT and CDR2 FQNNGV. The CDR3 is 15 residues long. Trimming removed 3 bases at V and 0 bases at J, with 11 bases between. The CDR3 DNA follows: TGTGCCAGCAGCTTCCCCAGGGGCGTGAACACTGAAGCTTTCTTT. Translation: CASSFPRGVNTEAFF.

This clone was seen a single time. The J gene is TRBJ1-5, the V gene TRBV2; no firm D call. The germline CDR1 and CDR2 sequences are SNHLY and FYNNEI. Trimming removed 5 bases from V and 5 bases from J, with 16 bases in between. The CDR3 loop spans 15 amino acids. The DNA for the CDR3 is TGTGCCAGCAGTCTCGACTTCAGACGGGATCAGCCCCAGCATTTT. Its protein is CASSLDFRRDQPQHF.

V and J are TRBV12-5 and TRBJ2-2; 7 bases fit TRBD1. Germline trimming cut 0 bases from V and 2 bases from J; bases unmatched to any gene: 6. The CDR3 contains 17 residues. Germline V CDR1 and CDR2: LGHNT, FRNRAP. The CDR3 nucleotides are TGTGCTAGTGGTTTGGTACTGGGGACAGCCAACACCGGGGAGCTGTTTTTT. This gives the protein CASGLVLGTANTGELFF.

The chain is built from TRBV5-1 and TRBJ1-2; a possible D gene is TRBD1 (6 bases). Trimming took off 4 bases at V and 8 bases at J, with 12 bases between the two ends. The CDR3 contains 12 residues. CDR1 is SGHRS and CDR2 is YFSETQ in the germline V gene. CDR3 protein: CASSPPGQGYTF. The CDR3 DNA reads as TGCGCCAGCAGCCCGCCGGGACAAGGCTACACCTTC.

CDR3 region: CASSLQGLGTIYF. CDR3 coding DNA: TGTGCCAGCAGTCTACAGGGATTAGGCACCATATATTTT. This sequence joins TRBV3-1 (or the pseudogene TRBV3-2) and TRBJ1-3; tentative D call: TRBD1 (6 bases). V was trimmed by 6 bases and J by 9 bases, leaving 15 bases between them. The CDR3 contains 13 residues. In germline, CDR1 is LGHDT, CDR2 YNNKEL (reference sequence).

This chain links TRBV6-5 with TRBJ1-5; possibly TRBD1 for D (5 bases). From germline, CDR1 is MNHEY and CDR2 SVGAGI. The CDR3 runs to 13 residues. The germline V and J ends were trimmed by 10 bases and 5 bases, with 15 bases remaining between them. The CDR3 region is CATGIDRYQPQHF. In DNA, the CDR3 is TGTGCCACCGGAATCGACAGATATCAGCCCCAGCATTTT.